These T cell receptor beta chains were read from a single sample in a study of vaccination effects on CD4 cells after COVID-19. TCRdb's copy holds only in-frame clones and misses some; the assay was immunoSEQ multiplex PCR. Found here are around 63,000 clones, 75% of them singletons; the top ten hold roughly 4%. These TCRs' antigens remain unknown. Sequenced here: CD4+ T cells from PBMCs cultured with HCoV-OC43 spike peptides, sampled before COVID-19 vaccination. Source of these receptors: a human donor who received a COVID-19 vaccine. CDR3s include the opening cysteine and the closing phenylalanine or tryptophan. The D gene is left open where the match is weak. The size field is filled for only some rows; it gives once, few, many or a size class.

TRBD2,TRBJ2-3,NA,TRBV4-2,CASSQFTGGSTDTQYF,TGTGCCAGCAGCCAGTTCACGGGGGGTAGCACAGATACGCAGTATTTT
NA,TRBJ1-2,NA,TRBV2,CASTTRAGINYGYTF,TGTGCCAGCACCACCAGGGCAGGAATCAACTATGGCTACACCTTC
NA,TRBJ1-4,NA,TRBV2,CASSELMGRDEKLFF,TGTGCCAGCAGTGAATTAATGGGTCGGGATGAAAAACTGTTTTTT
TRBD1,TRBJ1-1,few,TRBV18,CASSPRQGSNTEAFF,TGTGCCAGCTCACCAAGACAGGGGTCAAACACTGAAGCTTTCTTT
TRBD1,TRBJ1-2,NA,TRBV18,CASSPSRDSYGYTF,TGTGCCAGCTCACCAAGCAGGGACAGCTATGGCTACACCTTC
TRBD1,TRBJ2-5,NA,TRBV7-2,CASSHYRGTGETQYF,TGTGCCAGCAGCCATTACAGGGGGACAGGGGAGACCCAGTACTTC
NA,TRBJ1-2,NA,TRBV10-3,CATRITENYGYTF,TGTGCCACCCGGATTACAGAGAACTATGGCTACACCTTC
TRBD1,TRBJ2-2,NA,TRBV3-1/TRBV3-2,CASSPATGGAAGELFF,TGTGCCAGCAGTCCCGCTACAGGGGGCGCAGCCGGGGAGCTGTTTTTT
NA,TRBJ2-2,NA,TRBV14,CASSPSRRGGTGELFF,TGTGCCAGCAGCCCCTCCCGTCGTGGGGGCACCGGGGAGCTGTTTTTT
TRBD1,TRBJ2-5,NA,TRBV5-1,CASSLVGDREETQYF,TGCGCCAGCAGCTTGGTGGGGGACAGGGAAGAGACCCAGTACTTC
NA,TRBJ1-5,NA,TRBV5-5,CASSPLGGSNQPQHF,TGTGCCAGCAGCCCGTTAGGGGGAAGCAATCAGCCCCAGCATTTT
NA,TRBJ2-5,NA,TRBV18,CASSPEGAQYQETQYF,TGTGCCAGCTCACCGGAGGGGGCGCAGTACCAAGAGACCCAGTACTTC
NA,TRBJ1-1,NA,TRBV6-2/TRBV6-3,CASSYSGRGGNTEAFF,TGTGCCAGCAGTTACTCGGGACGGGGGGGGAACACTGAAGCTTTCTTT
TRBD1,TRBJ1-2,NA,TRBV30,CAWSPTTGINYGYTF,TGTGCCTGGAGTCCCACGACAGGGATCAACTATGGCTACACCTTC
NA,TRBJ2-5,NA,TRBV24-1,CATSDRGTAGQGAQYF,TGTGCCACCAGTGACCGCGGGACAGCTGGGCAAGGGGCCCAGTACTTC
NA,TRBJ2-2,once,TRBV30,CAWSNVIQNTGELFF,TGTGCCTGGAGCAACGTCATCCAGAACACCGGGGAGCTGTTTTTT
NA,TRBJ1-5,NA,TRBV3-1/TRBV3-2,CASSPDGNSNQPQHF,TGTGCCAGCAGCCCCGATGGAAATAGCAATCAGCCCCAGCATTTT
NA,TRBJ1-3,few,TRBV5-1,CASSLGRERENTIYF,TGCGCCAGCAGCTTAGGGAGGGAGAGGGAAAACACCATATATTTT
NA,TRBJ1-1,few,TRBV9,CASSPRVGTRNTEAFF,TGTGCCAGCAGCCCACGGGTGGGGACACGGAACACTGAAGCTTTCTTT
NA,TRBJ2-3,NA,TRBV10-2,CASRRQATSTDTQYF,TGCGCCAGCAGAAGACAGGCGACATCCACAGATACGCAGTATTTT
NA,TRBJ2-3,NA,TRBV4-1,CASSPSGTGRPDTQYF,TGCGCCAGCAGCCCTAGCGGGACAGGAAGGCCAGATACGCAGTATTTT
TRBD1,TRBJ1-6,few,TRBV27,CASTRQGGSPLHF,TGTGCCAGCACCCGACAGGGTGGGTCACCCCTCCACTTT
NA,TRBJ2-2,NA,TRBV9,CASSATRGFTGELFF,TGTGCCAGCAGCGCAACCCGGGGGTTCACCGGGGAGCTGTTTTTT
NA,TRBJ1-6,NA,TRBV15,CATSRDMEGSYNSPLHF,TGTGCCACCAGCAGAGATATGGAAGGCTCCTATAATTCACCCCTCCACTTT
NA,TRBJ2-5,few,TRBV24-1,CATSDSGPGGTQYF,TGTGCCACCAGTGATTCCGGACCCGGAGGGACCCAGTACTTC
NA,TRBJ1-1,NA,TRBV5-5,CASSSGTRGEMNTEAFF,TGTGCCAGCAGCTCTGGGACAAGAGGGGAGATGAACACTGAAGCTTTCTTT
TRBD1,TRBJ1-2,NA,TRBV10-3,CATLRQGNYGYTF,TGTGCCACCCTTCGACAGGGGAACTATGGCTACACCTTC
NA,TRBJ2-2,NA,TRBV2,CASSSERGGNTGELFF,TGTGCCAGCAGTTCCGAGAGGGGGGGTAACACCGGGGAGCTGTTTTTT
NA,TRBJ2-6,few,TRBV11-2,CASSLVRDWANVLTF,TGTGCCAGCAGCTTAGTGAGGGACTGGGCCAACGTCCTGACTTTC